This TCR beta chain was sequenced during a study of identical twins. Study-level points and caveats: Researchers reported excess low generation probability among twin-shared out-of-frame alpha sequences.

V lost 3 bases, J lost 7 bases, and 10 bases lay in between. The CDR3 consists of 13 residues. This clonotype was picked up a small number of times. The antigen is unknown. TCRdb passed the 5' RACE reads through MiXCR, listing each CDR3 protein once. The data show about 810,000 distinct CDR3 sequences, 9% to 15% seen once. These data are also associated with another study on yellow fever vaccine responses in identical twins. That source reports: Vaccine T cell responses of twins reportedly seemed partly convergent and partly personalized.

This chain joins TRBV12-3 or TRBV12-4 and TRBJ2-1; TRBD1 might be the D (5 bases). The clonotype comes from a woman between 18 and 30 years old in good health. Sequenced input: PBMCs. CDR3 DNA sequence: TGTGCCAGCAGTTTCAGGGCCTGGAATGAGCAGTTCTTC. As protein: CASSFRAWNEQFF.